Sequencing of this T cell receptor (beta chain) was carried out in a study of Ad26.COV2.S vaccination and SARS-CoV-2 variants. This CDR3 has 13 residues. Deletions cut 3 bases from V and 3 bases from J, with 12 bases between. In germline, CDR1 is GTSNPN, CDR2 SVGIG (reference sequence). Study-wide results and caveats: Spike-specific responses of CD8+ and CD4+ T cells were reported to display substantial breadth after vaccination. Placebo recipients showed lower spike-specific TCR breadth than vaccinees. Analyses of TCR breadth and depth may have underestimated total T cell responses.

TCRdb's table, derived via immunoSEQ multiplex PCR, lists solely in-frame clones and lacks some. The sample yields about 350,000 clones, 80% to 90% seen once. This clone was recorded once. Its cognate antigen is unknown. Stated treatment: around 19 received Ad26.COV2.S at low or high dose, single or two shots; about 5 received placebo; per-sample allocation not given. Samples were taken on day 63 after the first vaccine or placebo injection. Wuhan-strain SARS-CoV-2 spike was expressed by the Ad26 vector that made up the vaccine. The chain links TRBV30 to TRBJ2-7, with a tentative D call TRBD1 (5 bases). This clonotype was sampled from a person between 18 and 65 years old who received the Ad26.COV2.S COVID-19 vaccine or a placebo. Sequencing was performed on peripheral blood, taken in a trial of Ad26.COV2.S vaccine versus placebo. CDR3 coding DNA: TGTGCCTGGAGCCCTGGCAGGGACTACGAGCAGTACTTC. Translating gives CAWSPGRDYEQYF.